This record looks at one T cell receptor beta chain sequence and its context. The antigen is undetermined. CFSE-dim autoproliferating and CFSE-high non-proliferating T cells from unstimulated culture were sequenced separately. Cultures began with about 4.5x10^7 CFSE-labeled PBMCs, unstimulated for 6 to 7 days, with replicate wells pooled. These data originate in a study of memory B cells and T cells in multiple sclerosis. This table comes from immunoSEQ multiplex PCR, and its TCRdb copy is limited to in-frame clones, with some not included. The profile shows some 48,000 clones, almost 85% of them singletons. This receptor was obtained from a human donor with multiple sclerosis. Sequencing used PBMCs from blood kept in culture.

The CDR3 nucleotides are TGTGCCAGCAGCTTCAGGAACACTGAAGCTTTCTTT. Encoded protein: CASSFRNTEAFF. The rearrangement uses TRBV5-6 and TRBJ1-1; D is unclear. Trimming left V 2 bases short and J 1 base short, with 3 bases between. Germline CDR1 and CDR2: SGHDT and YYEEEE. The CDR3 is 12 residues long.